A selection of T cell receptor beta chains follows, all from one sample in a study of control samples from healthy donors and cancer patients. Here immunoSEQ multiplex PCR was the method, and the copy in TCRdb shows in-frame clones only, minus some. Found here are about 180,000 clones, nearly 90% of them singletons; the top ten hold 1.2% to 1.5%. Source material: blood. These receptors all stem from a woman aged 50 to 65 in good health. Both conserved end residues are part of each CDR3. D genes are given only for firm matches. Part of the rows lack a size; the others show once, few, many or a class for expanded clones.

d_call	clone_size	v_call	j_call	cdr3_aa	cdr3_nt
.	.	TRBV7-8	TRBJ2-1	CASSPRDFYNEQFF	TGTGCCAGCAGCCCAAGGGATTTCTACAATGAGCAGTTCTTC
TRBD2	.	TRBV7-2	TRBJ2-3	CASSSGLVSKDTQYF	TGTGCCAGCAGCTCTGGACTAGTGTCAAAAGATACGCAGTATTTT
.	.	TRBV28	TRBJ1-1	CASRNLGGDSFGTTEAFF	TGTGCCAGCAGGAATCTAGGAGGAGATTCTTTTGGGACCACTGAAGCTTTCTTT
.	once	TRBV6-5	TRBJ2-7	CASSYSQGTSYEQYF	TGTGCCAGCAGTTACTCTCAGGGGACGTCCTACGAGCAGTACTTC
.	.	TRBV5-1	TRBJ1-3	CASSIGDGISGNTIYF	TGCGCCAGCAGCATCGGGGACGGTATCTCTGGAAACACCATATATTTT
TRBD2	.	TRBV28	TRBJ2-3	CASSLGLQDTDTQYF	TGTGCCAGCAGTTTGGGACTACAAGACACAGATACGCAGTATTTT
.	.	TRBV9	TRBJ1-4	CASSPGSFGSGLFF	TGTGCCAGCAGCCCCGGGTCTTTTGGGTCAGGACTGTTTTTT
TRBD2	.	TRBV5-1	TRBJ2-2	CASSLGLAGVVSTGELFF	TGCGCCAGCAGCTTGGGACTAGCGGGAGTCGTTAGTACCGGGGAGCTGTTTTTT
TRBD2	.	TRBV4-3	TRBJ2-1	CASSHLAGAYNEQFF	TGCGCCAGCAGCCACCTAGCGGGAGCCTACAATGAGCAGTTCTTC
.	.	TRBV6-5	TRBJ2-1	CASSLSHRGPYNEQFF	TGTGCCAGCAGTTTGTCCCACCGGGGGCCATACAATGAGCAGTTCTTC
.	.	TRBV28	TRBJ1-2	CASSFRGAYGYTF	TGTGCCAGCAGTTTCAGGGGCGCCTATGGCTACACCTTC
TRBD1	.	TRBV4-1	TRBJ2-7	CASSYRTGYYEQYF	TGCGCCAGCAGCTACCGGACAGGTTACTACGAGCAGTACTTC